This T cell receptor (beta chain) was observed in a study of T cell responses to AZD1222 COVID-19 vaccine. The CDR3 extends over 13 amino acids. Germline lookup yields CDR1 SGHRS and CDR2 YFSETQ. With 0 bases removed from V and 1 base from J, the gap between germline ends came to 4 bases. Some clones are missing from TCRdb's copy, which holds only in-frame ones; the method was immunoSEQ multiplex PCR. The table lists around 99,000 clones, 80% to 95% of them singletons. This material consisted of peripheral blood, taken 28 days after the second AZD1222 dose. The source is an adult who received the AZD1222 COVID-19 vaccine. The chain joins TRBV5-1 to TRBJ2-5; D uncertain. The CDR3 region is CASSLDPQETQYF. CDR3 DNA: TGCGCCAGCAGCTTGGATCCCCAAGAGACCCAGTACTTC.